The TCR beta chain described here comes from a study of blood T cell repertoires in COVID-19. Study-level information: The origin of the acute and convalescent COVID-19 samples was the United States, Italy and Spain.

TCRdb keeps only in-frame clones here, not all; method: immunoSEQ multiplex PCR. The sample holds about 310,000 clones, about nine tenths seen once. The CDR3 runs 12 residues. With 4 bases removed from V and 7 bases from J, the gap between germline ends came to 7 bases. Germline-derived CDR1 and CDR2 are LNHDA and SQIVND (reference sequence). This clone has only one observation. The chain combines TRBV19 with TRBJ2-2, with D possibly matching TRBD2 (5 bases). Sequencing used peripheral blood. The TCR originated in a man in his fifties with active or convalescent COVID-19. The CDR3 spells CASSNRGGELFF. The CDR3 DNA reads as TGTGCCAGTAGTAACCGGGGCGGGGAGCTGTTTTTT.